Sequencing of this TCR beta chain was carried out in a study of blood T cell repertoires in COVID-19. Study at large: Material from acute and convalescent COVID-19 was sourced from the United States, Italy and Spain. From T cells, B-cell-depleted T cells, or PBMCs came the material, which was cDNA or gDNA.

CDR3 length: 12 residues. Between the trimmed V and J ends, which lost 3 bases and 7 bases, there was a span of 7 bases. In the authors' methods: Amplifying reference gene primers gave estimates of nucleated cell counts. Clones were sequenced by immunoSEQ multiplex PCR, and TCRdb holds only the in-frame ones, with some missing. That table supplies the V and J calls and clone size; D and trimming were determined from the DNA. The sample has more than 60,000 clones; 75% to 90% are singletons. The sequenced sample was peripheral blood. This receptor was identified in a man aged 80 or over with COVID-19, enrolled during active disease. J is TRBJ1-3 and V is TRBV12-3 or TRBV12-4; D is unclear. CDR3 coding DNA: TGTGCCAGCAGTTTGGGCTCGAACACCATATATTTT. The encoded protein is CASSLGSNTIYF.